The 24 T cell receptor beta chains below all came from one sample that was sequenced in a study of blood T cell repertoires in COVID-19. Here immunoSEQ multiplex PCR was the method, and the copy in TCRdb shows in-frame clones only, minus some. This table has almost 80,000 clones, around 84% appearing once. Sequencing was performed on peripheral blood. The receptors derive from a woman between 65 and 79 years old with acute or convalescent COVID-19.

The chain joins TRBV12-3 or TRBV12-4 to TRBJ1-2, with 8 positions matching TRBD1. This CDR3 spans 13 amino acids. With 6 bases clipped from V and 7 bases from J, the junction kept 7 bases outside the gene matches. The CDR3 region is CASSLTGVGGYTF. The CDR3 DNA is TGTGCCAGCAGCCTGACAGGGGTTGGTGGCTACACCTTC.

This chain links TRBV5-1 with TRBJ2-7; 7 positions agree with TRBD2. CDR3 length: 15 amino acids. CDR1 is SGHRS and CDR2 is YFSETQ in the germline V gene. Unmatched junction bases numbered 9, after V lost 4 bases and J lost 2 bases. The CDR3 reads CASSLNGAGTYEQYF. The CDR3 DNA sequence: TGCGCCAGCAGCCTCAATGGAGCGGGGACCTACGAGCAGTACTTC.

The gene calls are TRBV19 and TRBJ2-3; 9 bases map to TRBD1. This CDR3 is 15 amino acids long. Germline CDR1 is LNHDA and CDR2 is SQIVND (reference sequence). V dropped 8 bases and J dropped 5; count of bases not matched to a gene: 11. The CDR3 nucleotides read TGTGCCAGTCGGCCGAAGACAGGGGGTAGAGATACGCAGTATTTT. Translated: CASRPKTGGRDTQYF.

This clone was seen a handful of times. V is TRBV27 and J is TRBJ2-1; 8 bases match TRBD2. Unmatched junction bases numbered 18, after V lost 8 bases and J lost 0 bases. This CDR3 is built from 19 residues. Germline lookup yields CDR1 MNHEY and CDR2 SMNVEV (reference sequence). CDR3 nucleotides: TGTGCCAGCGCCCCTATTTTCGGGAGTAGCGGGACCTCCTACAATGAGCAGTTCTTC. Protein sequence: CASAPIFGSSGTSYNEQFF.

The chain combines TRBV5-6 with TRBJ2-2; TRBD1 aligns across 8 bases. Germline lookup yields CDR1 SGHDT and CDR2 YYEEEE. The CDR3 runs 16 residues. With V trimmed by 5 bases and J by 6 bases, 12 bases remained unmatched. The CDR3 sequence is CASSSLVGQAPGELFF. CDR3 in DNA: TGTGCCAGCAGTTCCCTTGTGGGACAGGCGCCCGGGGAGCTGTTTTTT.

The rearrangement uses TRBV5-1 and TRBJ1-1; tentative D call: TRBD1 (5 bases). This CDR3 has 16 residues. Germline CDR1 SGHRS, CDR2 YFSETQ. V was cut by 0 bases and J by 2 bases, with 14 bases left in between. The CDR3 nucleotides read TGCGCCAGCAGCTTGGGGGACTTGCTCCCCAACACTGAAGCTTTCTTT. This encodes CASSLGDLLPNTEAFF.

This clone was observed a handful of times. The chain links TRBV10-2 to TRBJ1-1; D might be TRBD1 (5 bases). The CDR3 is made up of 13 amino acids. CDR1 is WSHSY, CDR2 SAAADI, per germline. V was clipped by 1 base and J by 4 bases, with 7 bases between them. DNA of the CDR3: TGCGCCAGCAGTGAGTGGGGGGGCACTGAAGCTTTCTTT. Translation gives CASSEWGGTEAFF.

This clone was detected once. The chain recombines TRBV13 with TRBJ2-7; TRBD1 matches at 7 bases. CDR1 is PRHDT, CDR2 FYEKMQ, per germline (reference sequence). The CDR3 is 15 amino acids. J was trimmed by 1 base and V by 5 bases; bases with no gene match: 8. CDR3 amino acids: CASSITPGGSYEQYF. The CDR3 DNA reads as TGTGCCAGCAGCATAACACCAGGGGGTTCCTACGAGCAGTACTTC. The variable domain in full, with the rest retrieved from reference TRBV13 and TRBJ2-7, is AAGVIQSPRHLIKEKRETATLKCYPIPRHDTVYWYQQGPGQDPQFLISFYEKMQSDKGSIPDRFSAQQFSDYHSELNMSSLELGDSALYFCASSITPGGSYEQYFGPGTRLTVT.

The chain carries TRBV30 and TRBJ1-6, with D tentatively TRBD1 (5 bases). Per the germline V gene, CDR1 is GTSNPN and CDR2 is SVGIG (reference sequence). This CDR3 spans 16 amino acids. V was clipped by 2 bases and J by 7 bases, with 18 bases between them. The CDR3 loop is CAWSIGATASNSPLHF. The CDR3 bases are TGTGCCTGGAGTATCGGAGCGACAGCGAGCAATTCACCCCTCCACTTT.

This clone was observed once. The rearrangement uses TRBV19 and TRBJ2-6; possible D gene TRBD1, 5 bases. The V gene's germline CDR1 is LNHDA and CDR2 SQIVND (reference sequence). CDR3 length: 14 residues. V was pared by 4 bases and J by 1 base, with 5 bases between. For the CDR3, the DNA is TGTGCCAGTAGTACAGGGTCTGGGGCCAACGTCCTGACTTTC. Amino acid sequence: CASSTGSGANVLTF.

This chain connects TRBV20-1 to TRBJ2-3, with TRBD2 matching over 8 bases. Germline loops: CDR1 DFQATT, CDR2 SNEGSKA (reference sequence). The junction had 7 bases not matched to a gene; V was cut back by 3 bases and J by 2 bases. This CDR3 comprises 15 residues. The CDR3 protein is CSASPTSGNTDTQYF. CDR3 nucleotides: TGCAGTGCTAGTCCTACTAGCGGTAACACAGATACGCAGTATTTT.

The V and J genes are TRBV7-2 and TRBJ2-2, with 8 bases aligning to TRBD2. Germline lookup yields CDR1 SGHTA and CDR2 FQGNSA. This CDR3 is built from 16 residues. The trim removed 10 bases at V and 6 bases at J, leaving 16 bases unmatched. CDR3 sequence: CATPPTIAGRAGELFF. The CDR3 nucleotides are TGTGCCACCCCCCCGACTATAGCGGGACGGGCCGGGGAGCTGTTTTTT. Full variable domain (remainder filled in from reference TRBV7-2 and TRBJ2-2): GAGVSQSPSNKVTEKGKDVELRCDPISGHTALYWYRQSLGQGLEFLIYFQGNSAPDKSGLPSDRFSAERTGGSVSTLTIQRTQQEDSAVYLCATPPTIAGRAGELFFGEGSRLTVL.

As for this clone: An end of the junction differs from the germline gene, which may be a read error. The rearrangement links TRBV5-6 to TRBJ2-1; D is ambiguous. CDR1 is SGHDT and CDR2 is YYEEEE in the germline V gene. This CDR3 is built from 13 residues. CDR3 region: CASSLGPTDEQFF. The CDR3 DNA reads TGTGCCAGCAGTTTGGGCCCCACAGATGAGCAGTTCTTC.

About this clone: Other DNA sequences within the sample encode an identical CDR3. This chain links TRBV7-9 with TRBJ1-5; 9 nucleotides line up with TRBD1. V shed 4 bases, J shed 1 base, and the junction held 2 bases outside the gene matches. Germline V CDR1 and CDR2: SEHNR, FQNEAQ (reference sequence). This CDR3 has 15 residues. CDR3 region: CASSWGTGSNQPQHF. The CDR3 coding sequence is TGTGCCAGCAGCTGGGGGACAGGGAGCAATCAGCCCCAGCATTTT. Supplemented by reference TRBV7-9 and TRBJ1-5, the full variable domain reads DTGVSQNPRHKITKRGQNVTFRCDPISEHNRLYWYRQTLGQGPEFLTYFQNEAQLEKSRLLSDRFSAERPKGSFSTLEIQRTEQGDSAMYLCASSWGTGSNQPQHFGDGTRLSIL.

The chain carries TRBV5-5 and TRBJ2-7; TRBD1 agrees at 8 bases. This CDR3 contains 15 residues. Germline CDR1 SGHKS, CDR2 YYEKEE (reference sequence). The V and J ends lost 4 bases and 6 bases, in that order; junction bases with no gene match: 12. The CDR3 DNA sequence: TGTGCCAGCAGCATATGGGGTACAGGGGGTCGCGAGCAGTACTTC. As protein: CASSIWGTGGREQYF. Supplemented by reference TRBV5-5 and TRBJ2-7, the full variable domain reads DAGVTQSPTHLIKTRGQQVTLRCSPISGHKSVSWYQQVLGQGPQFIFQYYEKEERGRGNFPDRFSARQFPNYSSELNVNALLLGDSALYLCASSIWGTGGREQYFGPGTRLTVT.

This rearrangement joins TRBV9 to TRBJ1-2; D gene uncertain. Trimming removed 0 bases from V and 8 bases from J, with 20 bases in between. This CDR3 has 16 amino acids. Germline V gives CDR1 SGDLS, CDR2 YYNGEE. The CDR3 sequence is CASSVDMTLGISGYTF. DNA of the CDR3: TGTGCCAGCAGCGTAGATATGACGCTCGGGATATCCGGCTACACCTTC.

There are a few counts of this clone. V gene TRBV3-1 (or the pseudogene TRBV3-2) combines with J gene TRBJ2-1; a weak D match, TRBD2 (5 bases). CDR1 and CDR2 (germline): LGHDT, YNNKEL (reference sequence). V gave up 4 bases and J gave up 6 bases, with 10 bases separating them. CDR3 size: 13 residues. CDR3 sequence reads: CASSRALANEQFF. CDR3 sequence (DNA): TGTGCCAGCAGCCGTGCGCTAGCCAATGAGCAGTTCTTC.

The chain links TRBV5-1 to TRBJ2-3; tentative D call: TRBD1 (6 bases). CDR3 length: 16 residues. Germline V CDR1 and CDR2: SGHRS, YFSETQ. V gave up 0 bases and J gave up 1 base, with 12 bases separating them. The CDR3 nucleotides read TGCGCCAGCAGCTTGGGGCCAGGGGATGGCACAGATACGCAGTATTTT. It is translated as CASSLGPGDGTDTQYF. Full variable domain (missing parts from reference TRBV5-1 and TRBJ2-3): KAGVTQTPRYLIKTRGQQVTLSCSPISGHRSVSWYQQTPGQGLQFLFEYFSETQRNKGNFPGRFSGRQFSNSRSEMNVSTLELGDSALYLCASSLGPGDGTDTQYFGPGTRLTVL.

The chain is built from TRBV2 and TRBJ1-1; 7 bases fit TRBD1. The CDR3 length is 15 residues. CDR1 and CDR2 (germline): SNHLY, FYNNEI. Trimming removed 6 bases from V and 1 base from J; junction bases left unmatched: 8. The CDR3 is CASRMDRTENTEAFF. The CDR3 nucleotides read TGTGCCAGCAGAATGGACAGGACCGAGAACACTGAAGCTTTCTTT.

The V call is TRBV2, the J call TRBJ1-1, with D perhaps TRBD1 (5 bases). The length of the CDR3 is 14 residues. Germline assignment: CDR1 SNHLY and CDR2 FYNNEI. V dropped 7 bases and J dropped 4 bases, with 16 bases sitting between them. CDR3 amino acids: CASTPVGGVTEAFF. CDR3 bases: TGTGCCAGCACCCCGGTCGGGGGGGTCACTGAAGCTTTCTTT.

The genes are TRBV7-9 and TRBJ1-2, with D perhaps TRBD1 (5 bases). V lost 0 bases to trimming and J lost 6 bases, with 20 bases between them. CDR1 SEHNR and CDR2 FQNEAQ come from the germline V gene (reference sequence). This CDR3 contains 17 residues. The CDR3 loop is CASSLAGAGQVRNGYTF. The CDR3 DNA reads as TGTGCCAGCAGCTTAGCTGGGGCAGGGCAGGTGCGGAATGGCTACACCTTC.

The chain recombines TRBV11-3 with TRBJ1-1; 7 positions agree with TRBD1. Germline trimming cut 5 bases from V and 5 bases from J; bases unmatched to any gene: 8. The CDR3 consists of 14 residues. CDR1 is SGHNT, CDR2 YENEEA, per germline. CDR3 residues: CASSPHRGRTEAFF. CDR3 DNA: TGTGCCAGCAGCCCCCACAGGGGACGTACTGAAGCTTTCTTT.

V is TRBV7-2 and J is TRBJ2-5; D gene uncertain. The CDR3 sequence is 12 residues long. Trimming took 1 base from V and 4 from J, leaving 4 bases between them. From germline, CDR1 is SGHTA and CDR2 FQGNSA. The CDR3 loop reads CASSLVRETQYF. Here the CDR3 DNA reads TGTGCCAGCAGCTTAGTGAGAGAGACCCAGTACTTC.

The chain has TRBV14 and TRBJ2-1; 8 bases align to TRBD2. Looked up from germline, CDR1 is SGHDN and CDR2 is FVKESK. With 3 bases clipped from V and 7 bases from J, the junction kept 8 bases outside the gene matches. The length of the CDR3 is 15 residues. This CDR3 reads CASSHNILAANEQFF. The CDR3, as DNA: TGTGCCAGCAGCCACAATATACTAGCGGCGAATGAGCAGTTCTTC.